This is a list of T cell receptor beta chains from one sample in a study of blood T cells in healthy people across ages. TCRdb independently ran MiXCR on the 5' RACE reads; one entry per CDR3 protein. The table records under 2 million distinct CDR3 sequences, 30% to 40% of them present only once. Sequencing was performed on blood. The receptors here all came from a woman in her twenties or thirties in good health. Each CDR3 is given with its conserved first and last residue. The D gene is left open where the match is weak.

D: TRBD2
V: TRBV9
CDR3: CAGSARPGLAGRETQYF

D: TRBD2
V: TRBV7-2
CDR3: CASSSNRGTSVPFF

D: -
V: TRBV5-1
CDR3: CANSPGQGQNEQFF

D: TRBD2
V: TRBV15
CDR3: CATSRGGSRTSGIYEQYF

D: -
V: TRBV10-3
CDR3: CAIKAGITDTQYF

D: -
V: TRBV14
CDR3: CASSRRWDSEAFF

D: -
V: TRBV9
CDR3: CASSVVGTAANERYF

D: -
V: TRBV30
CDR3: CAWSVRSAAADLFYEQYF

D: TRBD2
V: TRBV7-3
CDR3: CASSLAGGHSYNEQFF

D: TRBD2
V: TRBV2
CDR3: CASSEGTSVETQYF

D: TRBD2
V: TRBV6-1
CDR3: CASRKILAGGANTGELFF

D: TRBD1
V: TRBV2
CDR3: CASSDIDRAVGTQYF

D: -
V: TRBV3-1
CDR3: CASSGRMSGSFF

D: -
V: TRBV28
CDR3: CASTTGAREQYF

D: -
V: TRBV20-1
CDR3: CSASDVLGGCSGYTF

D: TRBD1
V: TRBV12-3/TRBV12-4
CDR3: CASSLGGTESGEQFF

D: TRBD1
V: TRBV28
CDR3: CASSLVPGQSYGYTF

D: TRBD1
V: TRBV4-1
CDR3: CASGQGDGYTF

D: -
V: TRBV25-1
CDR3: CASSEFGGLRSPLHF

D: -
V: TRBV5-1
CDR3: CASSRQGEETQYF

D: TRBD2
V: TRBV6-5
CDR3: CASSYSTSGIYEQYF

D: TRBD2
V: TRBV20-1
CDR3: CSAEVGGRADEQYF

D: TRBD1
V: TRBV9
CDR3: CASRPRTGAMGTDTQYF

D: TRBD2
V: TRBV12-3/TRBV12-4
CDR3: CASTPFGLAGNEQYF

D: -
V: TRBV12-3/TRBV12-4
CDR3: CASRPRPGRGLNTGELFF

D: -
V: TRBV9
CDR3: CASSVDPAGHQETQYF

D: TRBD1
V: TRBV10-3
CDR3: CAITFDRGNTEAFF

D: -
V: TRBV4-1
CDR3: CASSPRGNEQYF

D: -
V: TRBV5-1
CDR3: CASKGLAVSSYNEQFF

D: -
V: TRBV7-2
CDR3: CASSLVGGSGTTQYF

D: -
V: TRBV20-1
CDR3: CSACRGTFSYNEQFF

D: -
V: TRBV28
CDR3: CASSPGIFTEAFF

D: -
V: TRBV5-4
CDR3: CASSFPGSKETQYF

D: TRBD2
V: TRBV5-1
CDR3: CANSFGTSGGVSSYNEQFF

D: TRBD2
V: TRBV12-3/TRBV12-4
CDR3: CASNSGGFYEQYF

D: -
V: TRBV5-1
CDR3: CASSLDTALYEQYF

D: -
V: TRBV10-3
CDR3: CAISESGKGANVLTF

D: -
V: TRBV28
CDR3: CASSTRLASFFYNEQFF

D: -
V: TRBV19
CDR3: CASSMDQGGLGDTQYF

D: -
V: TRBV6-6
CDR3: CASSYSNRDYEQYF

D: TRBD2
V: TRBV7-6
CDR3: CASSPGASGGYYEQYF

D: -
V: TRBV7-9
CDR3: CASSNRDFTYEQYF

D: -
V: TRBV2
CDR3: CASSEAYETQYF

D: TRBD2
V: TRBV6-5
CDR3: CASSLAGGHTQYF

D: TRBD2
V: TRBV5-1
CDR3: CASSYPSGAYNEQFF

D: -
V: TRBV5-1
CDR3: CASSFTAGAKNIQYF

D: TRBD2
V: TRBV9
CDR3: CASSEALSGGPDTQYF

D: -
V: TRBV27
CDR3: CASSLKRGTEAFF

D: -
V: TRBV5-6
CDR3: CASSSLRGGAFF